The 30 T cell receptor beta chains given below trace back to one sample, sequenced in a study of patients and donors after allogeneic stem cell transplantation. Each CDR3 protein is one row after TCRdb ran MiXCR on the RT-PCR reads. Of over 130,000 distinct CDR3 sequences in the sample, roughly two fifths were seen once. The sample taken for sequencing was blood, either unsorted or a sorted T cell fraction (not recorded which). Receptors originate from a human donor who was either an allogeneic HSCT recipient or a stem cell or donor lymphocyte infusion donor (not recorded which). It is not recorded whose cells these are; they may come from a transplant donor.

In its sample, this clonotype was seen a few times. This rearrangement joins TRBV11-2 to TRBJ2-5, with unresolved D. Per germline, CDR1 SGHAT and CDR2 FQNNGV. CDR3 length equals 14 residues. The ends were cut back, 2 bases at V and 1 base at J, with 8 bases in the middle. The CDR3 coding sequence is TGTGCCAGCAGCTTAATCCCGACCCAAGAGACCCAGTACTTC. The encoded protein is CASSLIPTQETQYF.

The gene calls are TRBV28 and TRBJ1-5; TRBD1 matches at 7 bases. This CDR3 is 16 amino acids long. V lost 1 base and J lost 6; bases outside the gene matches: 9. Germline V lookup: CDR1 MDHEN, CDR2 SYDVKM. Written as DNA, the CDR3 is TGTGCCAGCAGTTTATTAATTGGAGGGGGCTCTCAGCCCCAGCATTTT. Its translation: CASSLLIGGGSQPQHF. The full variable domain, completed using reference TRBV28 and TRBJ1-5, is DVKVTQSSRYLVKRTGEKVFLECVQDMDHENMFWYRQDPGLGLRLIYFSYDVKMKEKGDIPEGYSVSREKKERFSLILESASTNQTSMYLCASSLLIGGGSQPQHFGDGTRLSIL.

The CDR3 here is CAISVREGLNSNQPQHF. The DNA of the CDR3 is TGTGCCATCAGTGTAAGGGAGGGACTCAATAGCAATCAGCCCCAGCATTTT. This chain uses TRBV10-3 with TRBJ1-5; maybe TRBD1 (5 bases). The CDR3 extends over 17 amino acids. Trimming pared 4 bases from V and 0 bases from J, leaving 16 bases between. Germline loops: CDR1 ENHRY, CDR2 SYGVKD.

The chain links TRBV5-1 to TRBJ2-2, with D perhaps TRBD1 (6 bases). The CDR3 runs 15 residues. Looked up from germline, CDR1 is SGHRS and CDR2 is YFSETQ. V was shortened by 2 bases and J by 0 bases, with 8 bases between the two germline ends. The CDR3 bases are TGCGCCAGCAGCTTCACAGGGACGAACACCGGGGAGCTGTTTTTT. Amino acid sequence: CASSFTGTNTGELFF.

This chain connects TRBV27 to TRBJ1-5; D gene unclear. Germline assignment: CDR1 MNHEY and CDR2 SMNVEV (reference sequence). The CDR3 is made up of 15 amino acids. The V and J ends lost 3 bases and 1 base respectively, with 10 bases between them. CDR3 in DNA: TGTGCCAGCAGTTTTTCGGGCTTCAGCAATCAGCCCCAGCATTTT. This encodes CASSFSGFSNQPQHF.

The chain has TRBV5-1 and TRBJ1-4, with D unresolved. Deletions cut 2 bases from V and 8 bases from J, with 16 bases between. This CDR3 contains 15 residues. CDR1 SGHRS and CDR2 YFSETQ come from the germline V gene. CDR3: CASSFAGFREEKLFF. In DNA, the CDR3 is TGCGCCAGCAGCTTCGCAGGATTTCGGGAAGAAAAACTGTTTTTT.

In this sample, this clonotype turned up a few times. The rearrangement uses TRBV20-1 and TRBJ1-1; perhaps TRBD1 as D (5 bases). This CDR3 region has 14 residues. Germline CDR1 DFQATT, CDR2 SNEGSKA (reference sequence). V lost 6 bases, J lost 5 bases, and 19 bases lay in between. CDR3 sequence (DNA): TGCAGTGCCCTAAGGGGTGGCAGGGTTACTGAAGCTTTCTTT. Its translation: CSALRGGRVTEAFF.

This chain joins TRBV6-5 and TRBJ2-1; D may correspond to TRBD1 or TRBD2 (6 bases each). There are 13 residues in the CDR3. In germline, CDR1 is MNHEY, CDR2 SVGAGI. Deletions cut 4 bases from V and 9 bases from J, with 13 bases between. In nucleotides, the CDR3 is TGTGCCAGCAGTTGGCAGGGGCGGGGTGAGCAGTTCTTC. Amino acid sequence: CASSWQGRGEQFF.

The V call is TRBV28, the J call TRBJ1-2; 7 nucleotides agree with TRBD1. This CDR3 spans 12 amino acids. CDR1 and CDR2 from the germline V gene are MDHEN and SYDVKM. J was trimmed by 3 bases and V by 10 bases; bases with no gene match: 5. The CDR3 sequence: CATGGGDYGYTF. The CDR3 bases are TGTGCCACAGGGGGGGGCGACTATGGCTACACCTTC.

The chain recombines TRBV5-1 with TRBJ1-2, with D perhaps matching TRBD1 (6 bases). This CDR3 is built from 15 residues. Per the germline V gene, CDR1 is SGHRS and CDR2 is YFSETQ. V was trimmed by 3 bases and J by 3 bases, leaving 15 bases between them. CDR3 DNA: TGCGCCAGCAGCTCATCCCTAGGGGGGGACTATGGCTACACCTTC. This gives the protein CASSSSLGGDYGYTF. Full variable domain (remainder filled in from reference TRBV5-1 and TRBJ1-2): KAGVTQTPRYLIKTRGQQVTLSCSPISGHRSVSWYQQTPGQGLQFLFEYFSETQRNKGNFPGRFSGRQFSNSRSEMNVSTLELGDSALYLCASSSSLGGDYGYTFGSGTRLTVV.

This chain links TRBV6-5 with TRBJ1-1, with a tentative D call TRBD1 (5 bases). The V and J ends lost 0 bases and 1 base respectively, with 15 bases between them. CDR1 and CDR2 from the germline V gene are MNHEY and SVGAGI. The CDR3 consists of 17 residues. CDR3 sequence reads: CASSYSTGGYGNTEAFF. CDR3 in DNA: TGTGCCAGCAGTTACTCGACGGGGGGGTACGGGAACACTGAAGCTTTCTTT.

DNA of the CDR3: TGTGCCAGCAGACCGACAGGCTACACCTTC. Translated: CASRPTGYTF. The chain uses TRBV2 and TRBJ1-2; D is undetermined. V was clipped by 6 bases and J by 8 bases, with 7 bases between them. From germline, CDR1 is SNHLY and CDR2 FYNNEI. CDR3 size: 10 residues.

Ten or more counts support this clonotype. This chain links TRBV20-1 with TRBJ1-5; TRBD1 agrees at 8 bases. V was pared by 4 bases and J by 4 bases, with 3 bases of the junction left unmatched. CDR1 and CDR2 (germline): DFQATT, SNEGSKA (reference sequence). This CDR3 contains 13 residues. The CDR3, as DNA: TGCAGTGCTACAGGGGGCTTGAATCAGCCCCAGCATTTT. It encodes CSATGGLNQPQHF.

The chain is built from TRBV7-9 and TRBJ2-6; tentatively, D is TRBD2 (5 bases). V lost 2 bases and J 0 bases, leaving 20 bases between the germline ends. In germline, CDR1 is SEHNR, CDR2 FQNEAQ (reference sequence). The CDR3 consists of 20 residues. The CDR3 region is CASSLTSRRPYNSGANVLTF. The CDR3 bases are TGTGCCAGCAGCTTAACTAGTCGACGGCCCTATAACTCTGGGGCCAACGTCCTGACTTTC.

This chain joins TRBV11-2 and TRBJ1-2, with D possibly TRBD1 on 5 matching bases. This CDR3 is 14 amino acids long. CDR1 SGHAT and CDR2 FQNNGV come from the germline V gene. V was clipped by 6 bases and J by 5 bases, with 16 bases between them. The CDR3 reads CASSFVTALYGYTF. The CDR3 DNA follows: TGTGCCAGCAGTTTTGTGACAGCATTGTATGGCTACACCTTC.

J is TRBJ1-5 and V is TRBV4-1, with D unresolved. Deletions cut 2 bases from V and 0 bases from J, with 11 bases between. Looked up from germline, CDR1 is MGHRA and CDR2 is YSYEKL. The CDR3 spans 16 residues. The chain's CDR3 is CASSQYSPISNQPQHF. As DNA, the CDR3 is TGCGCCAGCAGCCAATACTCCCCGATTAGCAATCAGCCCCAGCATTTT.

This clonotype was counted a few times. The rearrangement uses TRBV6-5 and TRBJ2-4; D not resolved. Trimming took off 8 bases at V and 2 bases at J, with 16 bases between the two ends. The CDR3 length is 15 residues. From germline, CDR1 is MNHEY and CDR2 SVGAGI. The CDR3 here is CASLSPRLSKNIQYF. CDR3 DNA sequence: TGTGCCAGCCTCTCCCCCAGGTTGTCCAAAAACATTCAGTACTTC.

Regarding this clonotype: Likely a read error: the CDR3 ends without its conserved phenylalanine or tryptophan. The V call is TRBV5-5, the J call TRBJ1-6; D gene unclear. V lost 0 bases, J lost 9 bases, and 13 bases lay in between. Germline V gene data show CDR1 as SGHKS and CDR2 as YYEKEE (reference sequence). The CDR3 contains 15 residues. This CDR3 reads CASSLVGTGLSPLHL. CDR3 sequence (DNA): TGTGCCAGCAGCTTGGTGGGCACGGGTCTTTCACCCCTCCACTTG.

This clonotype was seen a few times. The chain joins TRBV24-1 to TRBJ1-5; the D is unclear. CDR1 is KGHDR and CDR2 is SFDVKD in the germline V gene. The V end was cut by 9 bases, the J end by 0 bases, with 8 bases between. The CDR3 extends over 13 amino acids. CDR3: CATGRDSNQPQHF. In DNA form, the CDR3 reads TGTGCCACCGGGCGGGATAGCAATCAGCCCCAGCATTTT.

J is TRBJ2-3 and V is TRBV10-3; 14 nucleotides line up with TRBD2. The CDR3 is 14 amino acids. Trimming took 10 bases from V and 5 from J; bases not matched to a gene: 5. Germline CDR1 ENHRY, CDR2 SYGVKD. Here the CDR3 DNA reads TGTGCCAACTCCGGGACTAGCGGGGGAGATACGCAGTATTTT. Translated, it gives CANSGTSGGDTQYF.

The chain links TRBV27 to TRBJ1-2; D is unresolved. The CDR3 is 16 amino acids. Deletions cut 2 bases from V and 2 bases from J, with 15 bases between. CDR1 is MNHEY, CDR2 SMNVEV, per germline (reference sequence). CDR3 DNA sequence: TGTGCCAGCAGTTTAGTGGCAAGACCCTCCAACTATGGCTACACCTTC. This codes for CASSLVARPSNYGYTF.

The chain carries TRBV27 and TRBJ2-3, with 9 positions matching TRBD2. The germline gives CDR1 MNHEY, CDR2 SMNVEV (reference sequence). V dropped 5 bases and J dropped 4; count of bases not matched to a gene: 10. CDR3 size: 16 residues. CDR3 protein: CASSILAGYQPDTQYF. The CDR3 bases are TGTGCCAGCAGTATTCTAGCGGGGTATCAGCCAGATACGCAGTATTTT.

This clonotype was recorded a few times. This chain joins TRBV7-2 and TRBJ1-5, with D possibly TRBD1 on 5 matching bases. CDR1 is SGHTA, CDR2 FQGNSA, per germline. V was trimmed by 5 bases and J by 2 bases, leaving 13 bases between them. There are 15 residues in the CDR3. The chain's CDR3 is CASSRTGVRNQPQHF. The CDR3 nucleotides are TGTGCCAGCAGCCGAACGGGGGTTCGCAATCAGCCCCAGCATTTT.

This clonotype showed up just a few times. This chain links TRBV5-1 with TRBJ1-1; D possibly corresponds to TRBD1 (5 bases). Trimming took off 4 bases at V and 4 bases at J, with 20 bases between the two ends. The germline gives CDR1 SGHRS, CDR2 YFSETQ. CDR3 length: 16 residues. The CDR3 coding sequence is TGCGCCAGCAGCATGCGAACTGCGGGGAGGGGCACTGAAGCTTTCTTT. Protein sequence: CASSMRTAGRGTEAFF.

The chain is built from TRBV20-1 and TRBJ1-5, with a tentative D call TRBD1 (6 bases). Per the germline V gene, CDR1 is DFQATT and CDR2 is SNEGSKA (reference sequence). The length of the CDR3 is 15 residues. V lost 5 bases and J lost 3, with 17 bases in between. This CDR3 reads CSAAGAPWINQPQHF. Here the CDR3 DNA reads TGCAGTGCTGCGGGGGCACCCTGGATCAATCAGCCCCAGCATTTT.

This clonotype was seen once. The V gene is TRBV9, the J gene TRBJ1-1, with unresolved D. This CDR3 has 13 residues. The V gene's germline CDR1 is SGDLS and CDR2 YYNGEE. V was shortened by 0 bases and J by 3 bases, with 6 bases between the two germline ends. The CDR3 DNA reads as TGTGCCAGCAGCGTAGGCGGGTACACTGAAGCTTTCTTT. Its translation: CASSVGGYTEAFF.

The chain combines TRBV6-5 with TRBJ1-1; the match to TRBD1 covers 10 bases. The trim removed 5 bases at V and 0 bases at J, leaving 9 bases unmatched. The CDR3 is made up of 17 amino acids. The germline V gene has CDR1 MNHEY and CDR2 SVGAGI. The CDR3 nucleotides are TGTGCCAGCAGTCCGACAGGGGGCTTCCCAATGAACACTGAAGCTTTCTTT. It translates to CASSPTGGFPMNTEAFF.

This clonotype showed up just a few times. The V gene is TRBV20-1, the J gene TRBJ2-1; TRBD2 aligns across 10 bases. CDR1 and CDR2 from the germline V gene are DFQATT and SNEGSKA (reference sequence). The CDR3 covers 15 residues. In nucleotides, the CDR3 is TGCAGCCTCTTTACAAGCGGGGGGGCCTACAATGAGCAGTTCTTC. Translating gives CSLFTSGGAYNEQFF.

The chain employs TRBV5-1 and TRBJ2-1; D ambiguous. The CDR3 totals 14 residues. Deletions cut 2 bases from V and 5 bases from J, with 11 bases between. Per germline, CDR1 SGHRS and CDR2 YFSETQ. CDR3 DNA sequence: TGCGCCAGCAGCTTAATCGACGGAAACAATGAGCAGTTCTTC. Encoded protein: CASSLIDGNNEQFF.

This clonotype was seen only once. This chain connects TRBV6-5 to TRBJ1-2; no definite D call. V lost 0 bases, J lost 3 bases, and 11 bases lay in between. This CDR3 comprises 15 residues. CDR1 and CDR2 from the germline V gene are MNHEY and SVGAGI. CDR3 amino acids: CASSYSKSFYYGYTF. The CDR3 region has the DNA TGTGCCAGCAGTTACTCGAAGAGTTTCTACTATGGCTACACCTTC.